A single sample gave rise to the 14 T cell receptor beta chains below, sequenced in a study of T cell responses to AZD1222 COVID-19 vaccine. The repertoire was sequenced with immunoSEQ multiplex PCR; TCRdb's copy has only in-frame clones and lacks some. The top ten hold under 2% of the sample, which has some 54,000 clones, 89% seen once. The material sequenced was peripheral blood, taken on day 0 of AZD1222 vaccination. These receptors all stem from an adult in good health.

V is TRBV5-1 and J is TRBJ1-1; maybe TRBD1 (6 bases). V was pared by 4 bases and J by 3 bases, with 10 bases between. The CDR3 extends over 13 amino acids. The germline gives CDR1 SGHRS, CDR2 YFSETQ. CDR3 amino acids: CASSMRGDTEAFF. The CDR3, as DNA: TGCGCCAGCAGCATGAGGGGGGACACTGAAGCTTTCTTT. The full variable domain, in which reference TRBV5-1 and TRBJ1-1 provide the parts outside the CDR3, is KAGVTQTPRYLIKTRGQQVTLSCSPISGHRSVSWYQQTPGQGLQFLFEYFSETQRNKGNFPGRFSGRQFSNSRSEMNVSTLELGDSALYLCASSMRGDTEAFFGQGTRLTVV.

The chain joins TRBV6-5 to TRBJ1-4, with TRBD1 as a possible D gene (5 bases). The CDR3 is made up of 14 amino acids. Germline loops: CDR1 MNHEY, CDR2 SVGAGI. Trimming removed 5 bases from V and 4 bases from J, with 11 bases in between. CDR3 bases: TGTGCCAGCAGTCTGACAGTTTTTAATGAAAAACTGTTTTTT. This gives the protein CASSLTVFNEKLFF.

The rearrangement links TRBV19 to TRBJ2-1, with 7 positions matching TRBD1. Germline CDR1 and CDR2: LNHDA and SQIVND (reference sequence). Trimming removed 6 bases from V and 6 bases from J; junction bases left unmatched: 5. CDR3 length: 13 residues. DNA of the CDR3: TGTGCCAGTAGGAGGACAGGAGGCAATGAGCAGTTCTTC. This translates into CASRRTGGNEQFF.

The chain has TRBV5-1 and TRBJ2-7, with D possibly matching TRBD2 (5 bases). Germline CDR1 is SGHRS and CDR2 is YFSETQ. CDR3 length: 14 amino acids. Deletions cut 3 bases from V and 4 bases from J, with 14 bases between. The CDR3 DNA is TGCGCCAGCAGCTCCCGTGTTCGGGATTACGAGCAGTACTTC. Translated, it gives CASSSRVRDYEQYF.

V is TRBV28 and J is TRBJ2-2, with D uncertain. The V end lost 5 bases, the J end lost 5 bases, and 6 bases lay between the germline ends. CDR3 size: 12 residues. The germline V gene has CDR1 MDHEN and CDR2 SYDVKM. The CDR3 protein is CASSLMTGELFF. As DNA, the CDR3 is TGTGCCAGCAGTCTCATGACCGGGGAGCTGTTTTTT.

This chain uses TRBV6-5 with TRBJ1-1; D remains ambiguous. The germline V and J ends were trimmed by 4 bases and 5 bases, with 17 bases remaining between them. Germline CDR1 reads MNHEY; CDR2 reads SVGAGI. This CDR3 comprises 15 residues. CDR3 nucleotides: TGTGCCAGCAGTTCCCGTCAAGTGGGAGGGACTGAAGCTTTCTTT. Amino acid sequence: CASSSRQVGGTEAFF.

The gene calls are TRBV15 and TRBJ1-5; TRBD1 might be the D (6 bases). V lost 0 bases and J 0 bases, leaving 15 bases between the germline ends. Germline CDR1 LNHNV, CDR2 YYDKDF (reference sequence). The CDR3 has 18 residues. CDR3 in DNA: TGTGCCACCAGCAGAGATTGGTACAGGGCGTATAGCAATCAGCCCCAGCATTTT. Protein product: CATSRDWYRAYSNQPQHF.

The J gene is TRBJ1-2, the V gene TRBV19, with D possibly TRBD1 on 5 matching bases. This CDR3 has 14 amino acids. Germline V gives CDR1 LNHDA, CDR2 SQIVND (reference sequence). Trimming pared 6 bases from V and 4 bases from J, leaving 15 bases between. CDR3: CASSGDEGPYGYTF. The CDR3 region has the DNA TGTGCCAGTAGCGGGGACGAAGGCCCCTATGGCTACACCTTC.

The chain links TRBV18 to TRBJ1-6; TRBD1 might be the D (5 bases). The CDR3 extends over 18 amino acids. Germline V gene sequence: CDR1 KGHSH, CDR2 LQKENI. V was shortened by 6 bases and J by 6 bases, with 24 bases between the two germline ends. The CDR3 reads CASSPVPGLLTPNSPLHF. The CDR3 DNA is TGTGCCAGCTCCCCGGTCCCGGGACTCCTGACCCCTAATTCACCCCTCCACTTT.

In this sample, this clone turned up a few times. This chain links TRBV7-9 with TRBJ2-7; tentatively, D is TRBD1 or TRBD2 (5 bases each). This CDR3 has 15 amino acids. From germline, CDR1 is SEHNR and CDR2 FQNEAQ (reference sequence). The V end was cut by 6 bases, the J end by 2 bases, with 17 bases between. The CDR3 loop is CASRSFGDGAYEQYF. As DNA, the CDR3 is TGTGCCAGCAGGTCCTTCGGGGACGGCGCCTACGAGCAGTACTTC.

CDR3 amino acids: CASSVGDSRGIGNIQYF. As DNA, the CDR3 is TGTGCCAGCAGCGTAGGTGATAGCCGTGGGATCGGTAACATTCAGTACTTC. The gene calls are TRBV9 and TRBJ2-4; D uncertain. Germline V lookup: CDR1 SGDLS, CDR2 YYNGEE. The CDR3 sequence is 17 residues long. V was trimmed by 0 bases and J by 7 bases, leaving 20 bases between them.

The rearrangement links TRBV3-1 (or the pseudogene TRBV3-2) to TRBJ1-1, with TRBD1 matching over 8 bases. Trimming cost V 3 bases and J 5 bases; bases outside gene matches: 8. The CDR3 covers 15 residues. Germline V lookup: CDR1 LGHDT, CDR2 YNNKEL (reference sequence). The CDR3 nucleotides are TGTGCCAGCAGCCAGGTTGGACAGGGTGGAACTGAAGCTTTCTTT. It translates to CASSQVGQGGTEAFF.

The chain couples TRBV3-1 (or the pseudogene TRBV3-2) to TRBJ2-7, with 9 nucleotides matching TRBD2. Germline trimming cut 6 bases from V and 3 bases from J; bases unmatched to any gene: 6. This CDR3 has 14 amino acids. CDR1 is LGHDT and CDR2 is YNNKEL in the germline V gene (reference sequence). The CDR3 coding sequence is TGTGCCAGCAGAAGTAGCGGGAGAGGCTACGAGCAGTACTTC. Translation: CASRSSGRGYEQYF.

This clone was detected only once. The chain links TRBV11-2 to TRBJ2-1; 7 nucleotides match TRBD2. The CDR3 extends over 15 amino acids. J lost 0 bases, V lost 5 bases, and 4 bases had no gene match. Germline CDR1 is SGHAT and CDR2 is FQNNGV. CDR3 in amino acids: CASSPSGSSYNEQFF. The DNA of the CDR3 is TGTGCCAGCAGCCCTAGCGGTAGCTCCTACAATGAGCAGTTCTTC.